A single sample is the source of the 17 T cell receptor beta chains below, sequenced in a study of T cell responses to AZD1222 COVID-19 vaccine. This table comes from immunoSEQ multiplex PCR, and its TCRdb copy is limited to in-frame clones, with some not included. The sample lists under 150,000 clones, 70% to 90% occurring once. The starting material was peripheral blood, obtained on day 0 of AZD1222 vaccination. These receptors all come from an adult in good health.

This sequence joins TRBV9 and TRBJ2-2; D perhaps matches TRBD1 (6 bases). Per the germline V gene, CDR1 is SGDLS and CDR2 is YYNGEE. Trimming stripped 2 bases from V and 2 bases from J, with 10 bases between. This CDR3 spans 15 amino acids. The CDR3 protein is CASSVRTANTGELFF. The CDR3 nucleotides read TGTGCCAGCAGCGTTCGGACAGCTAACACCGGGGAGCTGTTTTTT.

The chain links TRBV11-1 to TRBJ2-5, with 9 bases matching TRBD2. J gave up 3 bases and V 4 bases, and 3 bases lay outside the gene matches. The CDR3 contains 14 residues. Germline V gene lookup returns CDR1 SGHAT and CDR2 FQDESV (reference sequence). Here the CDR3 reads CASSSGGREETQYF. The DNA for the CDR3 is TGTGCCAGCAGCTCTGGCGGGAGGGAAGAGACCCAGTACTTC.

The chain joins TRBV5-1 to TRBJ1-2; TRBD1 is a possible D gene (6 bases). The germline gives CDR1 SGHRS, CDR2 YFSETQ. Trimming removed 0 bases at V and 3 bases at J, with 9 bases between. The CDR3 consists of 14 residues. CDR3 sequence (DNA): TGCGCCAGCAGCTTGGCCAGGACAGACTATGGCTACACCTTC. Encoded protein: CASSLARTDYGYTF. The full variable domain, its missing parts supplied by reference TRBV5-1 and TRBJ1-2, is KAGVTQTPRYLIKTRGQQVTLSCSPISGHRSVSWYQQTPGQGLQFLFEYFSETQRNKGNFPGRFSGRQFSNSRSEMNVSTLELGDSALYLCASSLARTDYGYTFGSGTRLTVV.

The V and J genes are TRBV9 and TRBJ2-2; the D is unclear. CDR3 length: 16 amino acids. Germline CDR1 reads SGDLS; CDR2 reads YYNGEE. V was trimmed by 3 bases and J by 0 bases, leaving 12 bases between them. In DNA form, the CDR3 reads TGTGCCAGCAGCGGTAGGTCTGGAACGAACACCGGGGAGCTGTTTTTT. Its protein product is CASSGRSGTNTGELFF.

The rearrangement joins TRBV29-1 to TRBJ2-5, with unresolved D. The V gene lost 4 bases and the J gene lost 1 base, with 7 bases spanning the gap. The CDR3 contains 12 residues. Germline V gene sequence: CDR1 SQVTM, CDR2 ANQGSEA. CDR3 region: CSVGEVQETQYF. The CDR3, as DNA: TGCAGCGTTGGTGAGGTCCAAGAGACCCAGTACTTC. The variable domain in full, with the rest retrieved from reference TRBV29-1 and TRBJ2-5, is SAVISQKPSRDICQRGTSLTIQCQVDSQVTMMFWYRQQPGQSLTLIATANQGSEATYESGFVIDKFPISRPNLTFSTLTVSNMSPEDSSIYLCSVGEVQETQYFGPGTRLLVL.

This chain connects TRBV3-1 (or the pseudogene TRBV3-2) to TRBJ1-2; D not resolved. With 4 bases removed from V and 4 bases from J, the gap between germline ends came to 10 bases. The length of the CDR3 is 13 residues. The germline gives CDR1 LGHDT, CDR2 YNNKEL (reference sequence). The chain's CDR3 is CASSRGGSYGYTF. The CDR3 DNA follows: TGTGCCAGCAGCCGAGGAGGGAGCTATGGCTACACCTTC.

V gene TRBV4-2 combines with J gene TRBJ2-5; TRBD1 matches at 11 bases. Germline loops: CDR1 LGHNA, CDR2 YNFKEQ. The CDR3 has 16 amino acids. Trimming took 3 bases from V and 1 from J; bases not matched to a gene: 4. CDR3 in DNA: TGTGCCAGCAGCCATGCCGGGACAGGGGGCCAAGAGACCCAGTACTTC. Translation: CASSHAGTGGQETQYF.

This chain uses TRBV6-5 with TRBJ1-1; the D gene is possibly TRBD1 (6 bases). V was clipped by 6 bases and J by 4 bases, with 12 bases between them. Germline CDR1 MNHEY, CDR2 SVGAGI. This CDR3 has 13 residues. The CDR3 nucleotides read TGTGCCAGCAGGAATACAGGGCGCACTGAAGCTTTCTTT. Its protein product is CASRNTGRTEAFF.

The rearrangement uses TRBV7-2 and TRBJ1-1; D possibly corresponds to TRBD1 (6 bases). Germline V gene sequence: CDR1 SGHTA, CDR2 FQGNSA. The CDR3 runs to 13 residues. V was cut by 5 bases and J by 3 bases, with 10 bases left in between. CDR3 amino acids: CASSQDSYTEAFF. The DNA for the CDR3 is TGTGCCAGCAGCCAGGACAGCTACACTGAAGCTTTCTTT.

The chain couples TRBV6-5 to TRBJ1-1; the D gene is possibly TRBD1 (6 bases). The CDR3 covers 13 residues. Germline-derived CDR1 and CDR2 are MNHEY and SVGAGI. V lost 5 bases to trimming and J lost 5 bases, with 12 bases between them. The CDR3 DNA is TGTGCCAGCAGTACAGGGTCCCCAACTGAAGCTTTCTTT. It yields the protein CASSTGSPTEAFF.

In DNA form, the CDR3 reads TGTGCCAGCAGCAGGGACAGGGGAAACAATGAGCAGTTCTTC. It specifies CASSRDRGNNEQFF. J is TRBJ2-1 and V is TRBV7-3; 10 bases match TRBD1. This CDR3 is 14 amino acids long. Per germline, CDR1 SGHTA and CDR2 FQGTGA. Trimming removed 5 bases from V and 5 bases from J; junction bases left unmatched: 3.

This clone appeared once. The chain joins TRBV5-8 to TRBJ1-2; 10 bases align to TRBD1. In germline, CDR1 is SGHTS, CDR2 YDEGEE. After removal of 3 bases from V and 1 base from J, the junction contained 9 bases not matched to a gene. CDR3 length: 17 residues. The CDR3 reads CASSYPGQGPYNYGYTF. In DNA, the CDR3 is TGTGCCAGCAGCTACCCGGGACAGGGGCCTTATAACTATGGCTACACCTTC.

The rearrangement uses TRBV7-8 and TRBJ2-5, with D unclear. The CDR3 spans 15 residues. Germline CDR1 is SGHVS and CDR2 is FQNEAQ. V dropped 6 bases and J dropped 1 base, with 15 bases sitting between them. In DNA, the CDR3 is TGTGCCAGCAGATACAATCGGGTCAGCCAAGAGACCCAGTACTTC. Amino acids: CASRYNRVSQETQYF.

CDR3: CASSIRPVPGHTEAFF. The DNA of the CDR3 is TGTGCCAGCAGCATACGGCCGGTTCCGGGGCACACTGAAGCTTTCTTT. The rearrangement joins TRBV7-2 to TRBJ1-1; D is possibly TRBD1 (5 bases). CDR3 size: 16 residues. Germline V gives CDR1 SGHTA, CDR2 FQGNSA. With 5 bases removed from V and 3 bases from J, the gap between germline ends came to 19 bases.

This clone was observed a handful of times. The chain links TRBV28 to TRBJ1-5; no reliable D call. This CDR3 has 15 residues. Germline CDR1 MDHEN, CDR2 SYDVKM. Trimming pared 1 base from V and 1 base from J, leaving 8 bases between. This chain's CDR3 is CASSLLVWSNQPQHF. In DNA, the CDR3 is TGTGCCAGCAGTTTATTGGTGTGGAGCAATCAGCCCCAGCATTTT.

This clone was observed a few times. V usage is TRBV10-3 and J usage is TRBJ2-7; D perhaps matches TRBD2 (6 bases). V lost 6 bases and J 3 bases, leaving 21 bases between the germline ends. The CDR3 has 16 amino acids. Germline CDR1 and CDR2: ENHRY and SYGVKD. The CDR3 DNA sequence: TGTGCCATCAGGCGGGGTGAGGACCCAGACTTCTACGAGCAGTACTTC. Its protein is CAIRRGEDPDFYEQYF.

This chain uses TRBV6-5 with TRBJ2-7; weak D call: TRBD2 (6 bases). The CDR3 runs 16 residues. CDR1 is MNHEY and CDR2 is SVGAGI in the germline V gene. Trimming left V 4 bases short and J 7 bases short, with 23 bases between. CDR3 coding DNA: TGTGCCAGCAGTTCCGGTGGAGGGACCCCCTCTCGGGAGCAGTACTTC. Residues: CASSSGGGTPSREQYF.